What follows are 21 T cell receptor beta chains derived from one specimen sequenced in a study of T cell changes during pregnancy in multiple sclerosis. Assay used: immunoSEQ multiplex PCR; TCRdb lists only in-frame clones, some missing. In the table there are around 30,000 clones, about 92% of which are singletons. The input for sequencing was CD4+ T cells from peripheral blood mononuclear cells, taken after pregnancy. The receptors derive from a female donor with multiple sclerosis, enrolled in a pregnancy study.

The chain carries TRBV9 and TRBJ1-4; TRBD1 agrees at 7 bases. Germline V CDR1 and CDR2: SGDLS, YYNGEE. V was pared by 4 bases and J by 5 bases, with 11 bases of the junction left unmatched. CDR3 size: 16 residues. CDR3 nucleotide sequence: TGTGCCAGCAGCCCTGGAGGGGGCTCCATAAATGAAAAACTGTTTTTT. Translating gives CASSPGGGSINEKLFF.

The rearrangement joins TRBV19 to TRBJ2-7, with 10 bases that match TRBD1. CDR3 length: 17 amino acids. After removal of 5 bases from V and 1 base from J, the junction contained 11 bases not matched to a gene. Germline V lookup: CDR1 LNHDA, CDR2 SQIVND (reference sequence). The CDR3 DNA sequence: TGTGCCAGTAGTCAACCGGGACAGGGGTTAGGTTCCTACGAGCAGTACTTC. The encoded protein is CASSQPGQGLGSYEQYF. Full variable domain (outside the CDR3, taken from reference TRBV19 and TRBJ2-7): DGGITQSPKYLFRKEGQNVTLSCEQNLNHDAMYWYRQDPGQGLRLIYYSQIVNDFQKGDIAEGYSVSREKKESFPLTVTSAQKNPTAFYLCASSQPGQGLGSYEQYFGPGTRLTVT.

The V call is TRBV30, the J call TRBJ1-1, with D unclear. The CDR3 consists of 11 residues. The germline V gene has CDR1 GTSNPN and CDR2 SVGIG (reference sequence). The V gene lost 2 bases and the J gene lost 3 bases, with 4 bases spanning the gap. The chain's CDR3 is CAWSPYTEAFF. CDR3 bases: TGTGCCTGGAGTCCGTACACTGAAGCTTTCTTT.

This chain connects TRBV15 to TRBJ1-5; 8 positions agree with TRBD1. The CDR3 runs to 15 residues. From germline, CDR1 is LNHNV and CDR2 YYDKDF (reference sequence). The junction had 4 bases not matched to a gene; V was cut back by 3 bases and J by 3 bases. The CDR3 DNA reads as TGTGCCACCAGCAGCCCAGGGGGCCCCAATCAGCCCCAGCATTTT. Translation gives CATSSPGGPNQPQHF.

The chain is built from TRBV9 and TRBJ2-7, with D tentatively TRBD1 (7 bases). This CDR3 is built from 16 residues. V lost 1 base, J lost 6 bases, and 20 bases lay in between. Per the germline V gene, CDR1 is SGDLS and CDR2 is YYNGEE. The CDR3 coding sequence is TGTGCCAGCAGCGTAAGGGGGGACAGAGGAGGACCCGAGCAGTACTTC. Amino acid sequence: CASSVRGDRGGPEQYF.

The chain combines TRBV19 with TRBJ1-4, with TRBD1 matching 9 bases. V dropped 6 bases and J dropped 5; count of bases not matched to a gene: 10. This CDR3 region has 16 residues. The germline CDR1 and CDR2 sequences are LNHDA and SQIVND (reference sequence). CDR3 residues: CASSPLIGQGNEKLFF. For the CDR3, the DNA is TGTGCCAGTAGCCCCCTCATAGGACAGGGGAATGAAAAACTGTTTTTT.

The J gene is TRBJ1-5, the V gene TRBV28, with 7 positions matching TRBD1. Germline-derived CDR1 and CDR2 are MDHEN and SYDVKM. The V and J ends lost 3 bases and 0 bases, in that order; junction bases with no gene match: 8. This CDR3 spans 17 amino acids. CDR3 in DNA: TGTGCCAGCAGTTTTCCTCGGACAGGAGATAGCAATCAGCCCCAGCATTTT. Amino acid sequence: CASSFPRTGDSNQPQHF. The full variable domain, with the rest looked up from reference TRBV28 and TRBJ1-5, is DVKVTQSSRYLVKRTGEKVFLECVQDMDHENMFWYRQDPGLGLRLIYFSYDVKMKEKGDIPEGYSVSREKKERFSLILESASTNQTSMYLCASSFPRTGDSNQPQHFGDGTRLSIL.

There are a few counts of this clone. J is TRBJ1-1 and V is TRBV11-2; D possibly corresponds to TRBD1 (5 bases). Trimming stripped 5 bases from V and 12 bases from J, with 13 bases between. CDR3 length: 11 amino acids. Germline values: CDR1 SGHAT, CDR2 FQNNGV. DNA of the CDR3: TGTGCCAGCAGCAGAGACAGAAACACTTTCTTT. Its translation is CASSRDRNTFF.

The chain carries TRBV4-1 and TRBJ1-3, with 7 bases identical to TRBD1. The CDR3 contains 17 residues. V trimming: 5 bases; J trimming: 0 bases; junction bases outside the gene matches: 10. Germline CDR1 MGHRA, CDR2 YSYEKL. In nucleotides, the CDR3 is TGCGCCAGCAGCATCCTAGAGGGGGCCCTCTCTGGAAACACCATATATTTT. Translation: CASSILEGALSGNTIYF.

The rearrangement links TRBV15 to TRBJ1-5; 12 bases map to TRBD1. Germline V CDR1 and CDR2: LNHNV, YYDKDF (reference sequence). V lost 1 base to trimming and J lost 4 bases; unmatched junction nucleotides: 5. The CDR3 covers 17 residues. Here the CDR3 reads CATSRGGQGARNQPQHF. The CDR3 DNA sequence: TGTGCCACCAGCAGAGGGGGACAGGGGGCACGAAATCAGCCCCAGCATTTT.

The J gene is TRBJ2-3, the V gene TRBV18, with a weak D call TRBD2 (6 bases). V gave up 0 bases and J gave up 1 base, with 8 bases separating them. Germline V lookup: CDR1 KGHSH, CDR2 LQKENI. The CDR3 is 15 residues long. The CDR3 DNA reads TGTGCCAGCTCACCACCTTCGGGGGGCACAGATACGCAGTATTTT. Its protein product is CASSPPSGGTDTQYF.

On this clone: Distinct nucleotide sequences in the sample also encode this CDR3. The V gene is TRBV7-2, the J gene TRBJ2-2; 7 bases map to TRBD1. Looked up from germline, CDR1 is SGHTA and CDR2 is FQGNSA. Losses at the gene ends were 2 bases for V and 0 bases for J; bases not matched to a gene: 0. The CDR3 totals 15 residues. CDR3: CASSLQGANTGELFF. The CDR3, as DNA: TGTGCCAGCAGCTTACAGGGGGCGAACACCGGGGAGCTGTTTTTT.

V usage is TRBV9 and J usage is TRBJ2-2; 7 bases align to TRBD1. V lost 4 bases, J lost 5 bases, and 8 bases stayed unmatched. CDR1 and CDR2 from the germline V gene are SGDLS and YYNGEE. The CDR3 is made up of 15 amino acids. The CDR3 sequence: CASSNQGVGTGELFF. As DNA, the CDR3 is TGTGCCAGCAGCAACCAGGGGGTCGGAACCGGGGAGCTGTTTTTT. Full variable domain (outside the CDR3, taken from reference TRBV9 and TRBJ2-2): DSGVTQTPKHLITATGQRVTLRCSPRSGDLSVYWYQQSLDQGLQFLIQYYNGEERAKGNILERFSAQQFPDLHSELNLSSLELGDSALYFCASSNQGVGTGELFFGEGSRLTVL.

The rearrangement links TRBV7-2 to TRBJ1-1; D call uncertain. The CDR3 length is 16 residues. CDR1 and CDR2 (germline): SGHTA, FQGNSA. Between the trimmed V and J ends, which lost 1 base and 8 bases, there was a span of 20 bases. The CDR3 nucleotides are TGTGCCAGCAGCTTAGGGGGAGTGGGCGCGACCCCCGAAGCTTTCTTT. Protein sequence: CASSLGGVGATPEAFF.

J is TRBJ1-1 and V is TRBV7-9; tentatively, D is TRBD1 (5 bases). This CDR3 is built from 15 residues. Trimming shortened V by 5 bases and J by 7 bases, and 20 bases separated the two germline ends. Germline V lookup: CDR1 SEHNR, CDR2 FQNEAQ (reference sequence). CDR3 DNA sequence: TGTGCCAGCAGCCCGGGGGGACCCACAAGTGATGAAGCTTTCTTT. Translation: CASSPGGPTSDEAFF. Drawing the rest from reference TRBV7-9 and TRBJ1-1, the complete variable domain is DTGVSQNPRHKITKRGQNVTFRCDPISEHNRLYWYRQTLGQGPEFLTYFQNEAQLEKSRLLSDRFSAERPKGSFSTLEIQRTEQGDSAMYLCASSPGGPTSDEAFFGQGTRLTVV.

The rearrangement uses TRBV5-5 and TRBJ1-2; 7 bases agree with TRBD1. V shed 2 bases and J 8 bases; nucleotides not matched to a gene: 18. This CDR3 contains 17 residues. From germline, CDR1 is SGHKS and CDR2 YYEKEE (reference sequence). CDR3 DNA: TGTGCCAGCAGCTTTTCGACAGGGTCGGAATTATGGGGCGGCTACACCTTC. Translation gives CASSFSTGSELWGGYTF.

The V call is TRBV6-6, the J call TRBJ1-2; 9 nucleotides align to TRBD1. After removal of 5 bases from V and 3 bases from J, the junction contained 7 bases not matched to a gene. The CDR3 sequence is 15 residues long. CDR1 and CDR2 from the germline V gene are MNHNY and SVGAGI (reference sequence). The CDR3 nucleotides read TGTGCCAGCAGTGACAGGGGGAGATTGGACTATGGCTACACCTTC. It is translated as CASSDRGRLDYGYTF.

The chain links TRBV6-5 to TRBJ2-7; 9 bases align to TRBD2. CDR3 size: 16 residues. CDR1 is MNHEY and CDR2 is SVGAGI in the germline V gene. The trim removed 4 bases at V and 1 base at J, leaving 8 bases unmatched. CDR3 DNA sequence: TGTGCCAGCAGTTCCCAGGGCGGGGGGGTTTCCTACGAGCAGTACTTC. Protein sequence: CASSSQGGGVSYEQYF.

The chain has TRBV5-1 and TRBJ1-2; 7 bases are shared with TRBD1. Germline values: CDR1 SGHRS, CDR2 YFSETQ. The CDR3 has 14 residues. The V gene end was trimmed by 4 bases and the J gene end by 5 bases; junction bases not matched to a gene: 8. In DNA form, the CDR3 reads TGCGCCAGCAGCCTAGGGACAGCATATTATGGCTACACCTTC. Its translation: CASSLGTAYYGYTF.

This clone has more than one count but fewer than ten. The chain carries TRBV30 and TRBJ1-1; D not resolved. This CDR3 has 11 residues. Germline V gives CDR1 GTSNPN, CDR2 SVGIG (reference sequence). V was clipped by 2 bases and J by 10 bases, with 11 bases between them. CDR3: CAWSYSETAFF. The CDR3 DNA reads TGTGCCTGGAGTTACAGTGAGACAGCTTTCTTT.

The chain's CDR3 is CASSTSDGRGTQYF. CDR3 DNA sequence: TGTGCCAGCAGCACTTCCGACGGCCGAGGGACCCAGTACTTC. The chain employs TRBV9 and TRBJ2-5, with D hard to call. The CDR3 extends over 14 amino acids. Trimming took off 4 bases at V and 7 bases at J, with 17 bases between the two ends. Per germline, CDR1 SGDLS and CDR2 YYNGEE.